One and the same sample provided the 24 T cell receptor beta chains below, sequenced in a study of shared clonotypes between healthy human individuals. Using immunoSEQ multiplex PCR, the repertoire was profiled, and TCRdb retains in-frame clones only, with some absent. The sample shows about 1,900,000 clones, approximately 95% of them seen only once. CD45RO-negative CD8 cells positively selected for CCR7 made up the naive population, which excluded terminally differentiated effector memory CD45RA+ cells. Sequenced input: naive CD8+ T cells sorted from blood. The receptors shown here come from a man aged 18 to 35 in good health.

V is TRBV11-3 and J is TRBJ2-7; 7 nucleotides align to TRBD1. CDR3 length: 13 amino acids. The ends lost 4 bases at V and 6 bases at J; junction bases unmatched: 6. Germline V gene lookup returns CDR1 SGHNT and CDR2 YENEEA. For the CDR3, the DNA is TGTGCCAGCAGCTCCCCCGGGACAGCCGAGCAGTACTTC. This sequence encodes CASSSPGTAEQYF.

The CDR3 bases are TGTGCCAGCAGTTACTCGACTCAGACTGAACTCTATGGCTACACCTTC. Its protein is CASSYSTQTELYGYTF. The chain employs TRBV6-5 and TRBJ1-2; D is undetermined. CDR1 is MNHEY, CDR2 SVGAGI, per germline. V lost 0 bases and J 4 bases, leaving 15 bases between the germline ends. CDR3 length: 16 amino acids.

CDR3 nucleotide sequence: TGTGCCATCAGTGAGTCGACCACGACGGATAGCAATCAGCCCCAGCATTTT. The encoded protein is CAISESTTTDSNQPQHF. The genes are TRBV10-3 and TRBJ1-5, with D hard to call. The V end was cut by 0 bases, the J end by 0 bases, with 12 bases between. The CDR3 consists of 17 residues. Per germline, CDR1 ENHRY and CDR2 SYGVKD.

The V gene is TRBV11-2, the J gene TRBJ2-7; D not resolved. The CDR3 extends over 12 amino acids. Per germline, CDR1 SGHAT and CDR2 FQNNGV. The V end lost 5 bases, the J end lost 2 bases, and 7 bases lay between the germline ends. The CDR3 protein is CASSPATYEQYF. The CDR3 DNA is TGTGCCAGCAGCCCCGCAACCTACGAGCAGTACTTC.

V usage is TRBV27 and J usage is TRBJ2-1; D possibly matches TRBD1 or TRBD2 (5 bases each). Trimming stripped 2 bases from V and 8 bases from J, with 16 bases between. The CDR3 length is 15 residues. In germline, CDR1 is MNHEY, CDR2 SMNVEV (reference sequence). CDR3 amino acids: CASSLVTTRGDEQFF. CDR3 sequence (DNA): TGTGCCAGCAGTTTAGTCACCACCCGGGGCGATGAGCAGTTCTTC.

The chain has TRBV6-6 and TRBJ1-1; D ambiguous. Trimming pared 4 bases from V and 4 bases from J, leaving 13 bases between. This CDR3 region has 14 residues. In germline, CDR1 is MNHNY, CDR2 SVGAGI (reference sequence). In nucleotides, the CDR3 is TGTGCCAGCAGTTCTGACTCGGGAAGCACTGAAGCTTTCTTT. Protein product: CASSSDSGSTEAFF.

CDR3 coding DNA: TGTGCCAGCAGTTCTTGGGGGGGGGCATATGGAAACACCATATATTTT. Translated, it gives CASSSWGGAYGNTIYF. The chain has TRBV6-5 and TRBJ1-3; the D gene is possibly TRBD1 (6 bases). Germline CDR1 reads MNHEY; CDR2 reads SVGAGI. This CDR3 contains 16 residues. Deletions cut 4 bases from V and 3 bases from J, with 16 bases between.

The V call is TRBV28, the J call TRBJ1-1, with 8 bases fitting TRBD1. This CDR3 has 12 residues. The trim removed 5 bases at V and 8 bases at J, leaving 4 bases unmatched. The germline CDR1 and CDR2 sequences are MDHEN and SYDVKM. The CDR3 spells CASSATGAEAFF. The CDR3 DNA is TGTGCCAGCAGTGCGACAGGGGCGGAAGCTTTCTTT.

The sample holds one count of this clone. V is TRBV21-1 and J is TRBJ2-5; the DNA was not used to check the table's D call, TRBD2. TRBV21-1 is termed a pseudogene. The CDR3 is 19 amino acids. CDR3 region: CASSGKGSSGTGYQETQYF. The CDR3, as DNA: TGTGCCAGCAGCGGCAAAGGAAGTAGCGGGACGGGGTACCAAGAGACCCAGTACTTC.

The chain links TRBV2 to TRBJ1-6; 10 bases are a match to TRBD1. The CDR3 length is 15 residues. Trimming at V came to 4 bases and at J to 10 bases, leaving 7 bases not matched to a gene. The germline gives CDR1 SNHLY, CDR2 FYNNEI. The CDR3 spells CASSGEGTGDSPLHF. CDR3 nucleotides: TGTGCCAGCAGTGGGGAAGGGACAGGGGACTCACCCCTCCACTTT.

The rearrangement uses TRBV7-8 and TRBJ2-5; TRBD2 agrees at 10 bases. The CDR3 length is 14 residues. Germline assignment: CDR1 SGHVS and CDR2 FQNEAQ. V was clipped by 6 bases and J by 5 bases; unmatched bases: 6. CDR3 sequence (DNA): TGTGCCAGCAGACCGGGACTAGCGTCGGAGACCCAGTACTTC. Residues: CASRPGLASETQYF.

The CDR3: CASSLSGLAGGSTQYF. CDR3 nucleotide sequence: TGTGCCAGCAGTTTATCGGGACTAGCGGGAGGCAGTACGCAGTATTTT. The chain uses TRBV27 and TRBJ2-3, with 15 bases lining up with TRBD2. Germline V CDR1 and CDR2: MNHEY, SMNVEV (reference sequence). The CDR3 is 16 amino acids. With V trimmed by 0 bases and J by 8 bases, 3 bases remained unmatched.

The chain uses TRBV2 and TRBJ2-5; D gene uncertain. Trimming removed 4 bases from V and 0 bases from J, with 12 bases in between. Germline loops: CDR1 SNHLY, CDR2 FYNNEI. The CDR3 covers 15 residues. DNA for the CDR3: TGTGCCAGCAGTGGGACCACCGGTTACCAAGAGACCCAGTACTTC. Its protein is CASSGTTGYQETQYF.

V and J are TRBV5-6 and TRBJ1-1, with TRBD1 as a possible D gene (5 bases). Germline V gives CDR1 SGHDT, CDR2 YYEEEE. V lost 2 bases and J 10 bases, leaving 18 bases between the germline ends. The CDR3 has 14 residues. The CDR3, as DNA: TGTGCCAGCAGCTTCCTTGGGACCGGCCTAACAGCTTTCTTT. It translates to CASSFLGTGLTAFF. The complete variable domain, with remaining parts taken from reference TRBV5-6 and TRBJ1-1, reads DAGVTQSPTHLIKTRGQQVTLRCSPKSGHDTVSWYQQALGQGPQFIFQYYEEEERQRGNFPDRFSGHQFPNYSSELNVNALLLGDSALYLCASSFLGTGLTAFFGQGTRLTVV.

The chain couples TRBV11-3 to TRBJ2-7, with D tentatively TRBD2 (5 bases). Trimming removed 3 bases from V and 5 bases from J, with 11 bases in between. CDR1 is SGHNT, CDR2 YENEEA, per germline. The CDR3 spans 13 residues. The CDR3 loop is CASSLTQLDEQYF. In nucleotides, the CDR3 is TGTGCCAGCAGCTTGACGCAACTAGACGAGCAGTACTTC.

The CDR3 loop reads CASSFWRGGQETQYF. Written as DNA, the CDR3 is TGCGCCAGCAGCTTCTGGCGGGGGGGCCAAGAGACCCAGTACTTC. The chain has TRBV5-1 and TRBJ2-5, with 9 bases matching TRBD2. The germline gives CDR1 SGHRS, CDR2 YFSETQ. Losses at the gene ends were 2 bases for V and 1 base for J; bases not matched to a gene: 3. The CDR3 is 15 amino acids.

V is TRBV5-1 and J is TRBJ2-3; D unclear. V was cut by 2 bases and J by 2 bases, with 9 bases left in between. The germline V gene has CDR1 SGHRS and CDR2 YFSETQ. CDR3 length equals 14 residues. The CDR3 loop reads CASSFRHSTDTQYF. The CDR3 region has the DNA TGCGCCAGCAGCTTCCGGCACTCCACAGATACGCAGTATTTT.

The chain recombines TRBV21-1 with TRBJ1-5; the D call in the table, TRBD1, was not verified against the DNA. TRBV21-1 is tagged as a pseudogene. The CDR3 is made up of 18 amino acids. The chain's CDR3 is CASSKKGPEDTGNQPQHF. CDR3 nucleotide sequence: TGTGCCAGCAGCAAAAAGGGGCCCGAAGACACGGGCAATCAGCCCCAGCATTTT.

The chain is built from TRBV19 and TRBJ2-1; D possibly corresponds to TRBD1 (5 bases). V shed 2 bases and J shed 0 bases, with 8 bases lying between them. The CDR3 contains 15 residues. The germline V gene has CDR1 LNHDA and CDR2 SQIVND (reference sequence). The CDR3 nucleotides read TGTGCCAGTAGTATAATGGGGCCCTCCTACAATGAGCAGTTCTTC. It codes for CASSIMGPSYNEQFF.

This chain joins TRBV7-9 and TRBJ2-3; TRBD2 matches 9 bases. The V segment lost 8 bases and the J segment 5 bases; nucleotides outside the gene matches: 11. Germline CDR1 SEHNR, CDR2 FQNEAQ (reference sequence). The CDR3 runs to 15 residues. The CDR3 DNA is TGTGCCAGCCAAAGGACGCGGGAGGGGCGAGATACGCAGTATTTT. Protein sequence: CASQRTREGRDTQYF.

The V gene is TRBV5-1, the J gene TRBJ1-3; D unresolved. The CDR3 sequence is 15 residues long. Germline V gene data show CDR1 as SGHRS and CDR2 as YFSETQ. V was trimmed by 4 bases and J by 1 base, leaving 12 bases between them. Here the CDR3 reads CASSRGIRSGNTIYF. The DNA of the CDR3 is TGCGCCAGCAGCCGAGGGATTAGATCTGGAAACACCATATATTTT.

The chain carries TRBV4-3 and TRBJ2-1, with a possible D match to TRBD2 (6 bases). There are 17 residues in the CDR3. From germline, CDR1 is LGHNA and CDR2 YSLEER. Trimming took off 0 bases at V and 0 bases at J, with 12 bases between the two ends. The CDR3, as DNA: TGCGCCAGCAGCCAAGATCAATCTAGCGCCTCCTACAATGAGCAGTTCTTC. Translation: CASSQDQSSASYNEQFF.

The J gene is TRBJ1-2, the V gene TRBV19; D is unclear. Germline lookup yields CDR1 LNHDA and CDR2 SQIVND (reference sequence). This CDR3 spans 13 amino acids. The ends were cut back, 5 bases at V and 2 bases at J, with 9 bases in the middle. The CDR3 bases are TGTGCCAGTAGTCCTGCTCAAAACTATGGCTACACCTTC. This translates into CASSPAQNYGYTF.

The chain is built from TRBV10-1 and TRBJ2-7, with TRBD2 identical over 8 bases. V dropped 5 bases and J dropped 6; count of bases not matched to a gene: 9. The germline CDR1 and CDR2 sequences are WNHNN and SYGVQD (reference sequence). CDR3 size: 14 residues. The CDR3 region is CASSLGGSGSEQYF. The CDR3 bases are TGCGCCAGCAGTCTCGGCGGGAGCGGGAGCGAGCAGTACTTC.